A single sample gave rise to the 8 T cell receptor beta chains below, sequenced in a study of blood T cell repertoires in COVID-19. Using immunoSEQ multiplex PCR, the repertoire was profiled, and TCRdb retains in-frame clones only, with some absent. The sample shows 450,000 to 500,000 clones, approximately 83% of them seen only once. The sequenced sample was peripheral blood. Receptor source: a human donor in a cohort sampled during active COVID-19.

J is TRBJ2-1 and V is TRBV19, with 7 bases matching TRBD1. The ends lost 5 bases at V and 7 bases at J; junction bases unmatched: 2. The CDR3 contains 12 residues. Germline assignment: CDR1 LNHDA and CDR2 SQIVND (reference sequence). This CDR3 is CASSPQGNEQFF. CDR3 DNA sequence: TGTGCCAGTAGTCCACAGGGGAATGAGCAGTTCTTC.

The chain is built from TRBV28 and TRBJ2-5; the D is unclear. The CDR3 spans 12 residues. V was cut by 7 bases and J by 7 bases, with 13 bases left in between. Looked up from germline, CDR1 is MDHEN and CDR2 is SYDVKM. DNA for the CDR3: TGTGCCAGCAAAACCGCCCCGGGGACCCAGTACTTC. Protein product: CASKTAPGTQYF. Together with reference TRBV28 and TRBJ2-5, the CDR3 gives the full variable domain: DVKVTQSSRYLVKRTGEKVFLECVQDMDHENMFWYRQDPGLGLRLIYFSYDVKMKEKGDIPEGYSVSREKKERFSLILESASTNQTSMYLCASKTAPGTQYFGPGTRLLVL.

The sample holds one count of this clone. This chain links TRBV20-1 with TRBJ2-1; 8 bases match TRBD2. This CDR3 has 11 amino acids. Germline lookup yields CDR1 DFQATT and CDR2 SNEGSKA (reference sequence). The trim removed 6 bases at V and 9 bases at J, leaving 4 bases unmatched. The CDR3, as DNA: TGCAGTGCCGTGCGGGAGGTTGAGCAGTTCTTC. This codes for CSAVREVEQFF.

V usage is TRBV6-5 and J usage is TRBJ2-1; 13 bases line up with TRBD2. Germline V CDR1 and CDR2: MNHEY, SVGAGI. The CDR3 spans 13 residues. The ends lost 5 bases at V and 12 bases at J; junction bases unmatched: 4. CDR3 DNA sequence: TGTGCCAGCAGTAGGACTAGCGGGAGATCGCAGTTCTTC. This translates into CASSRTSGRSQFF.

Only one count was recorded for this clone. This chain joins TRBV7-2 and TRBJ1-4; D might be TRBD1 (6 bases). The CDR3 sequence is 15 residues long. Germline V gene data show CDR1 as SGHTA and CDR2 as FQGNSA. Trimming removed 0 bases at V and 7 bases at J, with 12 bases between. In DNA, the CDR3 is TGTGCCAGCAGCTTAGCCCCAGGGGTGGGTGAAAAACTGTTTTTT. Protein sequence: CASSLAPGVGEKLFF.

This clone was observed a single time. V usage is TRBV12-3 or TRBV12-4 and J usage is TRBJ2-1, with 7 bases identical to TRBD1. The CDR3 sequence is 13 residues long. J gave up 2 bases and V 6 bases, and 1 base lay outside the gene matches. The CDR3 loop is CASSGTAYNEQFF. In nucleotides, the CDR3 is TGTGCCAGCAGCGGGACAGCCTACAATGAGCAGTTCTTC.

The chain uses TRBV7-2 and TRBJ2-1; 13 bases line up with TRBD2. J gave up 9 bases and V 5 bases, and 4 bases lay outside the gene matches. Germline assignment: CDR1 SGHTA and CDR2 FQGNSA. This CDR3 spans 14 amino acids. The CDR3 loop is CASSQWTSGSEQFF. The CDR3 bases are TGTGCCAGCAGCCAATGGACTAGCGGGAGTGAGCAGTTCTTC.

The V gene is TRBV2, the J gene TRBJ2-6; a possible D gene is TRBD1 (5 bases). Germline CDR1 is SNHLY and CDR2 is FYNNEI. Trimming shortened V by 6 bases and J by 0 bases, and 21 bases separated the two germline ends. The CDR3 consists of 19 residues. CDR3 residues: CASSHSGNRNPSGANVLTF. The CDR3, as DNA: TGTGCCAGCAGCCACTCAGGGAATAGGAACCCCTCTGGGGCCAACGTCCTGACTTTC.